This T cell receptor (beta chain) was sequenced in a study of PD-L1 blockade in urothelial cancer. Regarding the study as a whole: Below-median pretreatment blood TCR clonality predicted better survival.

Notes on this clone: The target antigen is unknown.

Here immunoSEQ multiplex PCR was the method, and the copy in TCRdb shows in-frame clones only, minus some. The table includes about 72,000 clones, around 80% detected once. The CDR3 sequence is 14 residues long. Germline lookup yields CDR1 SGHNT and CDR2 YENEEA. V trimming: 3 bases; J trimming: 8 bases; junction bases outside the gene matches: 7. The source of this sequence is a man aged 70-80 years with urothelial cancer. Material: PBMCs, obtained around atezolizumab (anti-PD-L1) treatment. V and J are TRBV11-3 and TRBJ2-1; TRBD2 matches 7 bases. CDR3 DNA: TGTGCCAGCAGCTTGAGCGGGACGAGCCATGAGCAGTTCTTC. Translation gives CASSLSGTSHEQFF.